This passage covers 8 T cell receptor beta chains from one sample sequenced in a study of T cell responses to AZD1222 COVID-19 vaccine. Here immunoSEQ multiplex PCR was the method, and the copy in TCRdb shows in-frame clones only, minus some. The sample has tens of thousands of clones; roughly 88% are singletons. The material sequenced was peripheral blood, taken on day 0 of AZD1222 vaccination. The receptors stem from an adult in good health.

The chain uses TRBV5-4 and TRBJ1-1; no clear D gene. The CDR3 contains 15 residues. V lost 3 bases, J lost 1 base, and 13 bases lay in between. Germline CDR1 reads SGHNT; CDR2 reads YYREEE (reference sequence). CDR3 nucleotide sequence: TGTGCCAGCAGCTACTACACCTTGGGGAACACTGAAGCTTTCTTT. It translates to CASSYYTLGNTEAFF. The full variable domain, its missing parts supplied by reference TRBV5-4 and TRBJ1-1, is ETGVTQSPTHLIKTRGQQVTLRCSSQSGHNTVSWYQQALGQGPQFIFQYYREEENGRGNFPPRFSGLQFPNYSSELNVNALELDDSALYLCASSYYTLGNTEAFFGQGTRLTVV.

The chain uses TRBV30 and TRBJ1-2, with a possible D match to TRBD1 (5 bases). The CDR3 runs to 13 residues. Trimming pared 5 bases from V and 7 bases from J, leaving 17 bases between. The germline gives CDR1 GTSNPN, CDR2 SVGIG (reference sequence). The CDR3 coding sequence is TGTGCCTGGGGGGACCCAACGTCGTCTGGCTACACCTTC. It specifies CAWGDPTSSGYTF.

CDR3 DNA sequence: TGTGCCAGTAGCTCTACAGGGTACGGCACTGAAGCTTTCTTT. This gives the protein CASSSTGYGTEAFF. This chain joins TRBV19 and TRBJ1-1; tentative D call: TRBD1 (6 bases). This CDR3 contains 14 residues. Trimming took off 6 bases at V and 4 bases at J, with 15 bases between the two ends. The germline gives CDR1 LNHDA, CDR2 SQIVND (reference sequence).

In nucleotides, the CDR3 is TGTGCCTGGGGGTCGGGAGGGCCGTACGAGCAGTACTTC. It yields the protein CAWGSGGPYEQYF. The gene calls are TRBV30 and TRBJ2-7; 8 nucleotides agree with TRBD2. Per the germline V gene, CDR1 is GTSNPN and CDR2 is SVGIG (reference sequence). The ends lost 5 bases at V and 4 bases at J; junction bases unmatched: 7. The CDR3 has 13 amino acids. The full variable domain, in which reference TRBV30 and TRBJ2-7 provide the parts outside the CDR3, is SQTIHQWPATLVQPVGSPLSLECTVEGTSNPNLYWYRQAAGRGLQLLFYSVGIGQISSEVPQNLSASRPQDRQFILSSKKLLLSDSGFYLCAWGSGGPYEQYFGPGTRLTVT.

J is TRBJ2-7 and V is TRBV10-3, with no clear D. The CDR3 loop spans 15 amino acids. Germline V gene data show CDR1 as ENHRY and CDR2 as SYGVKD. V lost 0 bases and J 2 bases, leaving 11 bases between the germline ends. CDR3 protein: CAISESPGHPYEQYF. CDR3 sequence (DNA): TGTGCCATCAGTGAGTCCCCAGGCCACCCCTACGAGCAGTACTTC.

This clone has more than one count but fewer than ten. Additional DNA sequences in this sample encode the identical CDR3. The CDR3 DNA is TGTGCCAGCAGCGCAACAGGGGAAGAACAGCCCCAGCATTTT. Protein: CASSATGEEQPQHF. This chain connects TRBV9 to TRBJ1-5; 7 bases are shared with TRBD1. The CDR3 is 14 residues long. Germline CDR1 reads SGDLS; CDR2 reads YYNGEE. Trimming took 3 bases from V and 7 from J; bases not matched to a gene: 7.

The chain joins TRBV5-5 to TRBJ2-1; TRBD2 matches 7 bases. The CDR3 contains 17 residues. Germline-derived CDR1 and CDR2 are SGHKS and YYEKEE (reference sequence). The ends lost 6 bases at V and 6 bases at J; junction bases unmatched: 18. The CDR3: CASNNPGGTTFRNEQFF. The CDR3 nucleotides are TGTGCCAGCAATAACCCCGGGGGGACTACCTTTCGCAATGAGCAGTTCTTC.

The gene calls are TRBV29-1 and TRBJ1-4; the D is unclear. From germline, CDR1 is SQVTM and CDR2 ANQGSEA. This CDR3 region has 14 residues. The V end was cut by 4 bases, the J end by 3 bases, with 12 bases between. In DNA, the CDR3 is TGCAGCGTTGGGAAAAATGGGGCTAATGAAAAACTGTTTTTT. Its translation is CSVGKNGANEKLFF.